This TCR beta chain was captured in a study of identical twins. In germline, CDR1 is SGHTA, CDR2 FQGNSA. Trimming took 5 bases from V and 2 from J, leaving 13 bases between them. This CDR3 region has 15 residues. From the 5' RACE reads, TCRdb called clonotypes with MiXCR, one entry per CDR3 protein. This sample carries 500,000 to 600,000 distinct CDR3 sequences, approximately 22% of them seen once, and the ten largest clones take about 0.99%. The same specimen was also included in a second study, on T cells expressing NK-cell markers.

V is TRBV7-2 and J is TRBJ1-3, with no clear D. The sequence was collected from a woman aged 18 to 35 in good health. The sequenced material came from CD4+ T cells sorted from blood. CDR3 bases: TGTGCCAGCAGCGTAGGTCGGGGTCCTGGAAACACCATATATTTT. Translation gives CASSVGRGPGNTIYF.